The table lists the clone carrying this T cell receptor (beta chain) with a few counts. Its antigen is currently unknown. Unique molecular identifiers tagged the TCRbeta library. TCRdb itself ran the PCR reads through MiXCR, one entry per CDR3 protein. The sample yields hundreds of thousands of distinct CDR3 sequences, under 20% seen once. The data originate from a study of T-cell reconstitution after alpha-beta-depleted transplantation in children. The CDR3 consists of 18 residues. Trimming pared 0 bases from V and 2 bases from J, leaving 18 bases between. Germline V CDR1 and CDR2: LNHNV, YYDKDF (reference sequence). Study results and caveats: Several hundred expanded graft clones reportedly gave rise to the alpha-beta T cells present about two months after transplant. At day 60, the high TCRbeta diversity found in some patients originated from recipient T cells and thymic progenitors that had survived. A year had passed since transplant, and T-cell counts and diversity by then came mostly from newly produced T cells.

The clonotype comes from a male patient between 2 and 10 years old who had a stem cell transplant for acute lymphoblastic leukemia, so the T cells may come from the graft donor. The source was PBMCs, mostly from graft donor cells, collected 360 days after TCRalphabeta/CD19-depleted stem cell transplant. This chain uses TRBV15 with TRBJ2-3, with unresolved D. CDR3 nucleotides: TGTGCCACCAGCAGAGATGCCCGGTCGGGTGTGATCACAGATACGCAGTATTTT. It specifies CATSRDARSGVITDTQYF. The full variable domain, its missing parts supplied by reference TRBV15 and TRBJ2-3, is DAMVIQNPRYQVTQFGKPVTLSCSQTLNHNVMYWYQQKSSQAPKLLFHYYDKDFNNEADTPDNFQSRRPNTSFCFLDIRSPGLGDTAMYLCATSRDARSGVITDTQYFGPGTRLTVL.